These 9 T cell receptor beta chains share one sample of origin, sequenced in a study of regulatory T cells in long-lasting Graves disease. This sample's time point: newly diagnosed GD, antithyroid drugs for less than 3 months. Scientists built the TCR library using RNA that was extracted from PBMCs. Sequencing libraries for TCR beta were prepared with iRepertoire HTBI primers and Arm-PCR of CDR3 regions. Using its own MiXCR run on the multiplex PCR reads, TCRdb lists one record per CDR3 protein. The sample contains a few hundred thousand distinct CDR3 sequences, around 20% of which appear only once. The starting material was peripheral blood mononuclear cells (PBMCs), obtained at new diagnosis, from a patient treated with antithyroid drugs. These receptors all stem from a female donor with Graves disease.

In this sample, this clonotype turned up many times. The V and J genes are TRBV12-3 or TRBV12-4 and TRBJ1-4; no clear D. V was pared by 3 bases and J by 2 bases, with 19 bases between. The CDR3 runs to 18 residues. The CDR3 nucleotides read TGTGCCAGCAGTTTTGGTCTAGTAGCGGTCGGCACTAATGAAAAACTGTTTTTT. This encodes CASSFGLVAVGTNEKLFF.

The CDR3 nucleotides read TGTGCCAGCAGTCCTAGGGGACATCGGGAGTATGGCTACACCTTC. It encodes CASSPRGHREYGYTF. The chain joins TRBV27 to TRBJ1-2; maybe TRBD1 (6 bases). Germline V gene lookup returns CDR1 MNHEY and CDR2 SMNVEV (reference sequence). Trimming shortened V by 5 bases and J by 5 bases, and 18 bases separated the two germline ends. CDR3 length: 15 amino acids.

This clonotype was observed many times. The chain carries TRBV12-3 or TRBV12-4 and TRBJ1-1; possible D gene TRBD1, 5 bases. The ends were cut back, 2 bases at V and 6 bases at J, with 13 bases in the middle. The CDR3 is 14 residues long. The CDR3 DNA reads as TGTGCCAGCAGTTTATACGGGGCCGAATCTGAAGCTTTCTTT. Its translation is CASSLYGAESEAFF.

This clonotype was seen many times. This rearrangement joins TRBV11-2 to TRBJ2-2; TRBD2 matches 8 bases. CDR3 length equals 18 residues. Germline V CDR1 and CDR2: SGHAT, FQNNGV. J was trimmed by 1 base and V by 2 bases; bases with no gene match: 9. Here the CDR3 reads CASSLNSGGLGNTGELFF. As DNA, the CDR3 is TGTGCCAGCAGCTTAAATTCGGGGGGGCTGGGGAACACCGGGGAGCTGTTTTTT.

This clonotype was found many times. The chain employs TRBV3-1 and TRBJ2-5; the match to TRBD1 covers 11 bases. Trimming cost V 0 bases and J 0 bases; bases outside gene matches: 3. The CDR3 spans 17 residues. Per the germline V gene, CDR1 is LGHDT and CDR2 is YNNKEL (reference sequence). In DNA, the CDR3 is TGTGCCAGCAGCCAAGACGGGACAGGGGGGTACCAAGAGACCCAGTACTTC. Encoded protein: CASSQDGTGGYQETQYF.

In this sample, this clonotype turned up many times. The CDR3 DNA reads TGCGCCAGCAGCTTGTGGCTGGACACTGAAGCTTTCTTT. It codes for CASSLWLDTEAFF. The rearrangement links TRBV5-1 to TRBJ1-1; D unclear. The CDR3 extends over 13 amino acids. Germline V gene sequence: CDR1 SGHRS, CDR2 YFSETQ. V was trimmed by 1 base and J by 3 bases, leaving 7 bases between them.

This rearrangement joins TRBV5-5 to TRBJ2-3; 14 bases line up with TRBD2. Trimming at V came to 4 bases and at J to 4 bases, leaving 5 bases not matched to a gene. CDR3 size: 16 residues. Germline V gene sequence: CDR1 SGHKS, CDR2 YYEKEE (reference sequence). Here the CDR3 reads CASSEGLAGVPDTQYF. The CDR3 region has the DNA TGTGCCAGCAGCGAGGGACTAGCGGGAGTCCCAGATACGCAGTATTTT.

This clonotype was detected many times. V is TRBV12-5 and J is TRBJ2-1; 11 bases fit TRBD2. The ends lost 3 bases at V and 3 bases at J; junction bases unmatched: 4. The CDR3 extends over 16 amino acids. The germline CDR1 and CDR2 sequences are LGHNT and FRNRAP. The CDR3 loop is CASGLTGTSGYNEQFF. CDR3 nucleotide sequence: TGTGCTAGTGGTTTAACCGGGACTAGCGGCTACAATGAGCAGTTCTTC.

This clonotype showed up many times. This chain uses TRBV20-1 with TRBJ2-7; 7 bases match TRBD1. Germline V CDR1 and CDR2: DFQATT, SNEGSKA (reference sequence). This CDR3 comprises 11 residues. V shed 6 bases and J 6 bases; nucleotides not matched to a gene: 5. The CDR3 bases are TGCAGTGCAAAGACAGGGCTCGAGCAGTACTTC. Translation gives CSAKTGLEQYF.